A selection of T cell receptor beta chains follows, all from one sample in a study of monozygotic twins with cystic fibrosis. Produced via immunoSEQ multiplex PCR; TCRdb's table is partial and in-frame only. The sample lists 13,000 to 15,000 clones, roughly 98% occurring once. Sequences were obtained from blood. The receptors shown here come from a girl under 10 years old with cystic fibrosis. Each CDR3 is given with its conserved first and last residue. The order of the fields is CDR3 protein, clone size, V gene. Expanded clones get a size class; other rows say once, few or many, or leave the size out.

CASSRSGRAIYEQYF,.,TRBV6-1
CASSYRQGARNEQYF,.,TRBV5-1
CASSQWTGLNTEAFF,.,TRBV18
CASSELGYDYGYTF,.,TRBV2
CASSLVTGYEQFF,.,TRBV13
CASSPQGSGANVLTF,.,TRBV28
CASSQDTASELYSNQPQHF,.,TRBV4-2
CATRMNTEAFF,.,TRBV10-2
CASDNAVPETYGYTF,.,TRBV5-4
CASSLSADSHEQYF,.,TRBV27
CASSTTGTSSEQFF,.,TRBV27
CASSQTSGRETQYF,.,TRBV4-3
CASSLSAWAYEQYF,once,TRBV5-6
CASSIVGSNYGYTF,once,TRBV19
CASSAGGRADHEQYF,.,TRBV6-1
CASSLATEQFF,.,TRBV7-8
CASSQKPTGEGANVLTF,.,TRBV4-3
CASTFADTSSGNTIYF,.,TRBV5-5
CATSRAFLGASNYEQYF,.,TRBV15
CAMKGQATMNTEAFF,once,TRBV10-3